This T cell receptor beta chain was sequenced for a study of blood T cells in healthy people across ages. Primed by a sample-barcoded 5' primer and a J-beta primer mix, a second PCR proceeded for about 6 to 11 cycles. TCRdb used MiXCR to reprocess the 5' RACE reads, holding one entry per CDR3 protein. The top ten clones hold less than 0.85% of a sample with some 1,000,000 distinct CDR3 sequences, roughly a quarter of them seen once. Germline V gene sequence: CDR1 SEHNR, CDR2 FQNEAQ (reference sequence). This CDR3 has 16 residues. V was shortened by 2 bases and J by 1 base, with 12 bases between the two germline ends. The study isolated at least 7 million PBMCs from each sample. The same specimen was also included in a second study, on T cells of mothers and their children. This second report adds: The people who donated were a few healthy Caucasian mothers and their six children. Per child, around 3 million TCR beta CDR3 reads were obtained, against over 9.5 million per mother. Sequencing revealed no T cell clones that were persistent and microchimeric.

The sample comprised blood. This sequence was found in a girl aged 2-10 years in good health. The gene calls are TRBV7-9 and TRBJ2-4, with D perhaps given as TRBD1 or TRBD2 (5 bases each). The CDR3 bases are TGTGCCAGCAGCTTATTTCGGGACGCGGCCAAAAACATTCAGTACTTC. Translation: CASSLFRDAAKNIQYF.